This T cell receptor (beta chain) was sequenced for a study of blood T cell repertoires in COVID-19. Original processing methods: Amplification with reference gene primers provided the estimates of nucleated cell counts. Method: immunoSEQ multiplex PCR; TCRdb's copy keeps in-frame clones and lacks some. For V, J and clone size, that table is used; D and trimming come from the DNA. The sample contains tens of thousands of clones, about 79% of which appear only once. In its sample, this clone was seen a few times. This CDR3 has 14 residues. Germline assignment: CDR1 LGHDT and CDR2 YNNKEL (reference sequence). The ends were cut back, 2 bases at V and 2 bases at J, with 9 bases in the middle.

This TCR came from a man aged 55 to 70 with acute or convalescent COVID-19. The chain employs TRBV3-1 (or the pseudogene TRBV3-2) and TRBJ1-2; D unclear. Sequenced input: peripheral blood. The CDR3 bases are TGTGCCAGCAGCCAATCTAGTAGGAACTATGGCTACACCTTC. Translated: CASSQSSRNYGYTF.